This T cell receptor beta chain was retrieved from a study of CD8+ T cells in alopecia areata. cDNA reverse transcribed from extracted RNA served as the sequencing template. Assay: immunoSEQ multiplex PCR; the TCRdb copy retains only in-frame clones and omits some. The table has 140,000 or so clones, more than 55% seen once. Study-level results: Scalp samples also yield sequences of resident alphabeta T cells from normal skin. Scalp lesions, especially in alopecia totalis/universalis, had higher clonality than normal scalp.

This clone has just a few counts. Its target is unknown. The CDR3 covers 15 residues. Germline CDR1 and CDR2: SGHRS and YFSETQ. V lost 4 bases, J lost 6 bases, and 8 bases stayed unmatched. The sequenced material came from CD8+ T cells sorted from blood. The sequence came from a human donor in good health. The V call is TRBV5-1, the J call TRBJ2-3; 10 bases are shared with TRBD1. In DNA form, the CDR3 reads TGCGCCAGCAGCACCAGAGACAGGGGGCGGGATACGCAGTATTTT. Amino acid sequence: CASSTRDRGRDTQYF.